The present T cell receptor (beta chain) was sequenced within a study of blood T cells in healthy people across ages. V was clipped by 2 bases and J by 8 bases; unmatched bases: 4. This CDR3 region has 16 residues. CDR1 MNHNY and CDR2 SVGAGI come from the germline V gene (reference sequence). A J-beta primer mix and a sample-barcoded 5' primer were used in a second PCR of roughly 6 to 11 cycles. From the 5' RACE reads, TCRdb called clonotypes with MiXCR, one entry per CDR3 protein. The sample lists about 800,000 distinct CDR3 sequences; 46% were seen once. Sequencing was carried out using blood. The receptor's source is a man older than 75 in good health. The chain recombines TRBV6-6 with TRBJ1-6; 12 bases map to TRBD1. CDR3 sequence reads: CASSYRGQGADSPLHF. CDR3 coding DNA: TGTGCCAGCAGTTACCGGGGACAGGGGGCGGATTCACCCCTCCACTTT.